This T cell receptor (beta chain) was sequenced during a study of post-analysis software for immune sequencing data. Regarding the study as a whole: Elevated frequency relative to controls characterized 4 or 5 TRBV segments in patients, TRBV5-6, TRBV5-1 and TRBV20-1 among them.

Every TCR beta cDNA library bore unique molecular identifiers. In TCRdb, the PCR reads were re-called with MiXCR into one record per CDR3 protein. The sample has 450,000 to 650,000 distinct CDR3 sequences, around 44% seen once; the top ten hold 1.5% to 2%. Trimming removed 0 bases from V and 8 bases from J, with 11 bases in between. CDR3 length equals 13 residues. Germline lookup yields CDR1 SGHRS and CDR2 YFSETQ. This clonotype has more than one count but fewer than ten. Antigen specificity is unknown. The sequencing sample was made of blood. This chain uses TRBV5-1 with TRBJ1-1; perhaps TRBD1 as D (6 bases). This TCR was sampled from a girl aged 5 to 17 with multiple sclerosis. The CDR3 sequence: CASSLEYRAEAFF. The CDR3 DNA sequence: TGCGCCAGCAGCTTGGAGTACAGGGCAGAAGCTTTCTTT.